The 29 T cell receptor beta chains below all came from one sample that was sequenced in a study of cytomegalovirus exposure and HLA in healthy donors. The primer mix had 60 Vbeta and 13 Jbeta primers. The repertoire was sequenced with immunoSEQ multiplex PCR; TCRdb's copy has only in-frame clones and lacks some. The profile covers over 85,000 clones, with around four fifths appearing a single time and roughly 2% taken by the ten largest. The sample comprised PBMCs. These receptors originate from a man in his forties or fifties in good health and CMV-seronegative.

The CDR3: CSVAQGSGANVLTF. CDR3 nucleotides: TGCAGCGTCGCCCAGGGTTCGGGGGCCAACGTCCTGACTTTC. This chain links TRBV29-1 with TRBJ2-6; D possibly corresponds to TRBD1 (5 bases). The V and J ends lost 6 bases and 4 bases respectively, with 13 bases between them. CDR1 SQVTM and CDR2 ANQGSEA come from the germline V gene. This CDR3 spans 14 amino acids.

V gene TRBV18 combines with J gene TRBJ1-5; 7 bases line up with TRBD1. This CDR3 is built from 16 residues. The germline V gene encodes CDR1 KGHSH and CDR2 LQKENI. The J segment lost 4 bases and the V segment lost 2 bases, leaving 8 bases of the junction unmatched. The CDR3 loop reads CASSPIRDSYNQPQHF. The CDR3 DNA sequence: TGTGCCAGCTCACCAATTAGGGACAGCTATAATCAGCCCCAGCATTTT.

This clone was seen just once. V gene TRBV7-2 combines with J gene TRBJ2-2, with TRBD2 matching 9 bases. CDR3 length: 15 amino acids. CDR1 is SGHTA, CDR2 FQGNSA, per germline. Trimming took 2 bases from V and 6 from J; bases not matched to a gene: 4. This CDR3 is CASSLSGLASGELFF. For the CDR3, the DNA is TGTGCCAGCAGCTTATCGGGACTAGCCTCCGGGGAGCTGTTTTTT.

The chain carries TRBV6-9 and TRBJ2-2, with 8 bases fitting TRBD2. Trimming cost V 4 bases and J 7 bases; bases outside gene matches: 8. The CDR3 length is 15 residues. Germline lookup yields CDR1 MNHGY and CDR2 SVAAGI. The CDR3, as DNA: TGTGCCAGCAGTTTCCGGCGGGAGGATTTCGGGGAGCTGTTTTTT. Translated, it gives CASSFRREDFGELFF.

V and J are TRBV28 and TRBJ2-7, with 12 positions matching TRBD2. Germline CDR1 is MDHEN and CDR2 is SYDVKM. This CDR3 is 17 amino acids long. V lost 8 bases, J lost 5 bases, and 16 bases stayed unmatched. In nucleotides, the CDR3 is TGTGCCAGCTCTTCCCTAAATGCGGGACTAGCGGGTGACGAGCAGTACTTC. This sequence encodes CASSSLNAGLAGDEQYF.

The CDR3 spells CASTTGGSNQPQHF. DNA of the CDR3: TGCGCCAGCACTACAGGGGGAAGCAATCAGCCCCAGCATTTT. V and J are TRBV23-1 and TRBJ1-5, with 8 bases identical to TRBD1. TRBV23-1 is an open reading frame, and its role is uncertain. This CDR3 comprises 14 residues. Trimming cost V 7 bases and J 1 base; bases outside gene matches: 3.

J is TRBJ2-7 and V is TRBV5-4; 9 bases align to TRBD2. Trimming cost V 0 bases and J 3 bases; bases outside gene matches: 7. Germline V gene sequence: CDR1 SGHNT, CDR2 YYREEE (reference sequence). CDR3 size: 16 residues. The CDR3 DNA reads TGTGCCAGCAGCTTGGCGGCTAGCGGGAAGTTCTACGAGCAGTACTTC. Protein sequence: CASSLAASGKFYEQYF.

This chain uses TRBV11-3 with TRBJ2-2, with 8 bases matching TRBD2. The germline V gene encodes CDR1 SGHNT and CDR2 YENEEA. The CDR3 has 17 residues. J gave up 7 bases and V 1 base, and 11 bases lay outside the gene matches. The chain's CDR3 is CASSLVAGSLWGGELFF. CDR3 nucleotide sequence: TGTGCCAGCAGCTTAGTAGCGGGAAGCCTATGGGGCGGGGAGCTGTTTTTT.

The CDR3 loop reads CSVVEGAGSYEQYF. The DNA of the CDR3 is TGCAGCGTTGTGGAGGGGGCAGGATCCTACGAGCAGTACTTC. V and J are TRBV29-1 and TRBJ2-7; maybe TRBD1 (7 bases). Trimming took off 4 bases at V and 1 base at J, with 14 bases between the two ends. CDR1 is SQVTM and CDR2 is ANQGSEA in the germline V gene. CDR3 size: 14 residues.

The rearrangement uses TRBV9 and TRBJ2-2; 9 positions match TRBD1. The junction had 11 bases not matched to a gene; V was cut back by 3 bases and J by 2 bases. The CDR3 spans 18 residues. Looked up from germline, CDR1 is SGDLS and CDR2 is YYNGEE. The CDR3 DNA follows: TGTGCCAGCAGCGCGAGATCGCCGGGACAGGGCAACACCGGGGAGCTGTTTTTT. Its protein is CASSARSPGQGNTGELFF.

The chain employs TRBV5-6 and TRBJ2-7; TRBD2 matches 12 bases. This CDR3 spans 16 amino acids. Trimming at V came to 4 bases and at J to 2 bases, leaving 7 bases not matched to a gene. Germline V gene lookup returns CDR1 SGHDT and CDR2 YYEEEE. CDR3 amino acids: CASSPATSGSPYEQYF. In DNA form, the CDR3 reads TGTGCCAGCAGCCCGGCGACTAGCGGGAGTCCCTACGAGCAGTACTTC.

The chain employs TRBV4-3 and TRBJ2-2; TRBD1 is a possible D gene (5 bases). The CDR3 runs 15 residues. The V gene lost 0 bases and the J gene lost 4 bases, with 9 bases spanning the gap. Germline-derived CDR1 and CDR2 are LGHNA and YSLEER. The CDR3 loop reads CASSQETGATGELFF. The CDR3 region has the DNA TGCGCCAGCAGCCAAGAAACAGGAGCCACCGGGGAGCTGTTTTTT.

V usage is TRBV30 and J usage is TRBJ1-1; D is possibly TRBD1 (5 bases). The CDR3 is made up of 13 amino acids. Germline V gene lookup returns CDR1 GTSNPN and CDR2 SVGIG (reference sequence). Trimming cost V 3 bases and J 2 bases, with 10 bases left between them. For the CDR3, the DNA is TGTGCCTGGAGGACGACAGAAAACACTGAAGCTTTCTTT. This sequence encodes CAWRTTENTEAFF.

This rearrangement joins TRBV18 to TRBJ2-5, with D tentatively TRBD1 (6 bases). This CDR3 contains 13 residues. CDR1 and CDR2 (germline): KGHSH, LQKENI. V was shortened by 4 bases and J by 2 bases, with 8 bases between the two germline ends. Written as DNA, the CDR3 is TGTGCCAGCTCACAAGGACAGCAAGAGACCCAGTACTTC. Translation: CASSQGQQETQYF.

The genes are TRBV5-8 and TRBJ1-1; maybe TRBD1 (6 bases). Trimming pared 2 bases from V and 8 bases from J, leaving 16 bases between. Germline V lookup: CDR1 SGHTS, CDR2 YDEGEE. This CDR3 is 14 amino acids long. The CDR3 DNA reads TGTGCCAGCAGCTTTTTAGGGGGGGGCCACGAAGCTTTCTTT. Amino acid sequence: CASSFLGGGHEAFF.

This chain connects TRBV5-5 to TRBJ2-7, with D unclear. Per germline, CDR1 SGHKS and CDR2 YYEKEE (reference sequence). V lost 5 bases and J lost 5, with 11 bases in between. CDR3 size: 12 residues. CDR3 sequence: CASRNIHDEQYF. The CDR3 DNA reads TGTGCCAGCAGAAATATACACGACGAGCAGTACTTC. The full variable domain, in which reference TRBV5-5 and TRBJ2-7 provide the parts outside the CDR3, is DAGVTQSPTHLIKTRGQQVTLRCSPISGHKSVSWYQQVLGQGPQFIFQYYEKEERGRGNFPDRFSARQFPNYSSELNVNALLLGDSALYLCASRNIHDEQYFGPGTRLTVT.

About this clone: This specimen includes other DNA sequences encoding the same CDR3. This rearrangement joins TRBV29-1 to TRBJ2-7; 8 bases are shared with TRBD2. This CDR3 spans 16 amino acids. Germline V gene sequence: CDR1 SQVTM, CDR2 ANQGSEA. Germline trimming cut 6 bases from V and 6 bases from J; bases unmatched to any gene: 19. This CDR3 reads CSVGGVTGDPLTEQYF. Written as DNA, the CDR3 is TGCAGCGTCGGGGGGGTGACAGGAGACCCCCTTACCGAGCAGTACTTC.

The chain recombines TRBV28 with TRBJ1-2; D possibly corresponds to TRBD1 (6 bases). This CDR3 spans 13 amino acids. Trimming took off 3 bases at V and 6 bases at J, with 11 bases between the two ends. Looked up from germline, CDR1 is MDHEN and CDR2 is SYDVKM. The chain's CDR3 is CASSLGGAHGYTF. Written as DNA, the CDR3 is TGTGCCAGCAGTTTGGGGGGGGCACATGGCTACACCTTC.

CDR3 DNA: TGTGCCAGTATATCCCATGACAGGGGGCCGGGTTCGAACACTGAAGCTTTCTTT. Amino acid sequence: CASISHDRGPGSNTEAFF. This chain uses TRBV19 with TRBJ1-1, with 10 positions matching TRBD1. This CDR3 has 18 amino acids. Germline CDR1 reads LNHDA; CDR2 reads SQIVND (reference sequence). With 7 bases clipped from V and 1 base from J, the junction kept 15 bases outside the gene matches.

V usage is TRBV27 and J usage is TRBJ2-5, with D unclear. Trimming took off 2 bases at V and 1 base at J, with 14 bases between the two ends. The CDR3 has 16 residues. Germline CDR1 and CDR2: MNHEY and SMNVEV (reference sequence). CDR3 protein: CASSLEVPAPQETQYF. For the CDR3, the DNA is TGTGCCAGCAGTTTAGAGGTCCCAGCCCCCCAAGAGACCCAGTACTTC.

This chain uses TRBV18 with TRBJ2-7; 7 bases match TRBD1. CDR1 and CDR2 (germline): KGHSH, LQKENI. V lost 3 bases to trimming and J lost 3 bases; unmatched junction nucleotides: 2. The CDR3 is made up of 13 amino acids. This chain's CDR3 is CASSPDRLYEQYF. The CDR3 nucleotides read TGTGCCAGCTCACCGGACAGGCTCTACGAGCAGTACTTC. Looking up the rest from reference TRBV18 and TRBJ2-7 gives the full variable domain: NAGVMQNPRHLVRRRGQEARLRCSPMKGHSHVYWYRQLPEEGLKFMVYLQKENIIDESGMPKERFSAEFPKEGPSILRIQQVVRGDSAAYFCASSPDRLYEQYFGPGTRLTVT.

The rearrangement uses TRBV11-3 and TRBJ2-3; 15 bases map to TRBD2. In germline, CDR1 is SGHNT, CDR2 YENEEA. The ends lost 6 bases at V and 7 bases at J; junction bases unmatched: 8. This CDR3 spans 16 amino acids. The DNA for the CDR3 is TGTGCCAGCAGTTCGGGACTAGCGGGGGGATTGAATACGCAGTATTTT. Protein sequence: CASSSGLAGGLNTQYF.

The CDR3 sequence is CASSQDRVGETQYF. CDR3 in DNA: TGTGCCAGTAGTCAGGACAGGGTAGGAGAGACCCAGTACTTC. The chain carries TRBV19 and TRBJ2-5; 8 bases match TRBD1. CDR3 length: 14 amino acids. Looked up from germline, CDR1 is LNHDA and CDR2 is SQIVND (reference sequence). The V gene end was trimmed by 5 bases and the J gene end by 4 bases; junction bases not matched to a gene: 6.

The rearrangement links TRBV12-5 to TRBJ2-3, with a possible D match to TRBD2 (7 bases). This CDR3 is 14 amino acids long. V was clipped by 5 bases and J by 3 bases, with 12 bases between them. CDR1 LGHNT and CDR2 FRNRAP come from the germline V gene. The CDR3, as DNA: TGTGCTAGTGGTCCGGCGGGGGCGACAGATACGCAGTATTTT. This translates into CASGPAGATDTQYF.

The CDR3 DNA reads as TGTGCCAGCAGTCCCCTAGCGGGAGTAAATCTTGGGCAGTTCTTC. Residues: CASSPLAGVNLGQFF. The chain has TRBV28 and TRBJ2-1; 10 bases line up with TRBD2. CDR1 and CDR2 from the germline V gene are MDHEN and SYDVKM. CDR3 length: 15 residues. With 5 bases clipped from V and 12 bases from J, the junction kept 13 bases outside the gene matches.

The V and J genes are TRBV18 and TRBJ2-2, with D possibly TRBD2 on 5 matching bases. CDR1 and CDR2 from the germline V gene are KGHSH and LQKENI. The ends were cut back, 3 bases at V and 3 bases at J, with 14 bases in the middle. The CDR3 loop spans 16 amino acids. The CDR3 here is CASSPGVDSYTGELFF. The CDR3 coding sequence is TGTGCCAGCTCACCGGGAGTTGATTCGTACACCGGGGAGCTGTTTTTT.

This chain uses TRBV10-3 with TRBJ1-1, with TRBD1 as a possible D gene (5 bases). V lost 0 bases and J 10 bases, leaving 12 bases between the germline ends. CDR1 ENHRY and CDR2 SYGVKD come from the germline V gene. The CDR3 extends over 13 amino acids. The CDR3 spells CAISESTGVTAFF. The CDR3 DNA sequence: TGTGCCATCAGTGAGTCGACGGGGGTTACAGCTTTCTTT.

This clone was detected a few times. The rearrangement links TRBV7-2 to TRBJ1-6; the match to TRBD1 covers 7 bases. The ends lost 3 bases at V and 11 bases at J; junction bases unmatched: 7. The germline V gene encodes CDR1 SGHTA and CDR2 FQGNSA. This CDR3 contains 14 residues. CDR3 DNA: TGTGCCAGCAGCTTCGAGGGGGCAGTGACACCCCTCCACTTT. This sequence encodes CASSFEGAVTPLHF.

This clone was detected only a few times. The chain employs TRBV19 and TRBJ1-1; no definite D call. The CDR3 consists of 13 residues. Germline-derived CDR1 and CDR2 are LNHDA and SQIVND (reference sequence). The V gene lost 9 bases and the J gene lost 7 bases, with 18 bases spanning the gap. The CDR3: CASRKQRPFEAFF. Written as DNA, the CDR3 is TGTGCCAGCAGGAAGCAGAGACCCTTTGAAGCTTTCTTT.